Below, 7 T cell receptor beta chains from the same sample are listed, as sequenced in a study of blood T cell repertoires in COVID-19. Here immunoSEQ multiplex PCR was the method, and the copy in TCRdb shows in-frame clones only, minus some. This sample has under 150,000 clones, with around 80% found just once. Sequencing was done on a sample of peripheral blood. The source of these receptors is a man aged 60 to 69 with acute or convalescent COVID-19.

The chain carries TRBV5-4 and TRBJ1-2; TRBD1 agrees at 8 bases. Germline CDR1 SGHNT, CDR2 YYREEE (reference sequence). V gave up 4 bases and J gave up 4 bases; unmatched junction bases: 15. The CDR3 has 17 residues. Here the CDR3 reads CASSHPRGPGGSYGYTF. In DNA, the CDR3 is TGTGCCAGCAGCCACCCCCGGGGTCCAGGGGGCAGCTATGGCTACACCTTC.

The chain carries TRBV7-6 and TRBJ2-2; 10 positions match TRBD2. The CDR3 covers 15 residues. Germline-derived CDR1 and CDR2 are SGHVS and FNYEAQ. J was trimmed by 3 bases and V by 5 bases; bases with no gene match: 3. CDR3: CASSPGLADTGELFF. The CDR3 region has the DNA TGTGCCAGCAGCCCAGGACTAGCGGACACCGGGGAGCTGTTTTTT.

V gene TRBV10-3 combines with J gene TRBJ2-1, with TRBD1 matching 8 bases. J lost 12 bases, V lost 6 bases, and 16 bases had no gene match. The CDR3 spans 15 residues. CDR1 and CDR2 (germline): ENHRY, SYGVKD. This CDR3 is CAISGRQGNNEGQFF. CDR3 nucleotide sequence: TGTGCCATCAGCGGAAGACAGGGGAACAATGAGGGGCAGTTCTTC.

J is TRBJ2-7 and V is TRBV18, with D perhaps TRBD2 (6 bases). Germline V gene sequence: CDR1 KGHSH, CDR2 LQKENI. Trimming took off 1 base at V and 0 bases at J, with 13 bases between the two ends. This CDR3 contains 16 residues. The CDR3 sequence: CASSPRGGSSSYEQYF. The DNA for the CDR3 is TGTGCCAGCTCACCACGTGGAGGGAGTTCCTCCTACGAGCAGTACTTC.

The chain uses TRBV20-1 and TRBJ2-7, with D tentatively TRBD2 (6 bases). This CDR3 comprises 11 residues. CDR1 is DFQATT and CDR2 is SNEGSKA in the germline V gene (reference sequence). Trimming took off 3 bases at V and 5 bases at J, with 8 bases between the two ends. The CDR3 loop reads CSARGGDEQYF. CDR3 in DNA: TGCAGTGCTAGGGGAGGCGACGAGCAGTACTTC.

The V gene is TRBV19, the J gene TRBJ1-6; D is undetermined. Germline V CDR1 and CDR2: LNHDA, SQIVND (reference sequence). V lost 6 bases to trimming and J lost 3 bases, with 15 bases between them. This CDR3 has 16 amino acids. The CDR3 is CASSAGWSVYNSPLHF. Written as DNA, the CDR3 is TGTGCCAGTAGCGCCGGCTGGAGCGTCTATAATTCACCCCTCCACTTT.

A few counts support this clone. The CDR3 sequence: CASSSPDSSTEAFF. As DNA, the CDR3 is TGTGCCAGCAGTTCCCCTGACAGTTCCACTGAAGCTTTCTTT. The V gene is TRBV28, the J gene TRBJ1-1; possibly TRBD1 for D (5 bases). V gave up 4 bases and J gave up 4 bases, with 13 bases separating them. CDR3 length: 14 amino acids. The germline gives CDR1 MDHEN, CDR2 SYDVKM.